This T cell receptor beta chain came from a study of blood T cell repertoires in COVID-19. Overall study context: Specimens from acute and convalescent COVID-19 originated in the United States, Italy and Spain. T cells, B-cell-depleted T cells, or PBMCs supplied cDNA or gDNA.

Authors' processing steps: Reference gene primers were amplified, and this amplification served to estimate nucleated cell counts. Sequencing used immunoSEQ multiplex PCR; TCRdb keeps in-frame clones, though not all of them. That table gives V, J and clone size, and the DNA gave D and trimming. The sample gives about 87,000 clones, 75% to 90% of which show up once; approximately 5.2% is in the top ten. CDR1 and CDR2 from the germline V gene are LGHDT and YNNKEL (reference sequence). The CDR3 sequence is 13 residues long. V lost 0 bases and J lost 0, with 3 bases in between. The receptor was derived from a woman of 80 years or more with active COVID-19. Material: peripheral blood. The V and J genes are TRBV3-1 (or the pseudogene TRBV3-2) and TRBJ2-7; no clear D gene. The CDR3, as DNA: TGTGCCAGCAGCCAAGATAACTCCTACGAGCAGTACTTC. Amino acid sequence: CASSQDNSYEQYF.